Each of the 24 T cell receptor beta chains below was sequenced from the same sample in a study of identical twins. TCRdb recomputed calls from the 5' RACE reads with MiXCR, one row per CDR3 protein. In the table there are around 1.7 million distinct CDR3 sequences, under 35% of which are singletons. Sequenced input: cord blood. These receptors were collected from a newborn girl in good health.

With respect to this clonotype: The final CDR3 position lacks the conserved phenylalanine or tryptophan, pointing to a likely read error. This chain links TRBV7-9 with TRBJ1-4; TRBD1 is a possible D gene (5 bases). The V gene's germline CDR1 is SEHNR and CDR2 FQNEAQ (reference sequence). CDR3 length: 15 amino acids. The germline V and J ends were trimmed by 5 bases and 3 bases, with 13 bases remaining between them. CDR3 region: CASSPTGQANEKLFL. In DNA, the CDR3 is TGTGCCAGCAGCCCTACTGGACAAGCTAATGAAAAACTGTTTCTT.

CDR3 coding DNA: TGTGCCAGCAGCAAAGAGGTAACAGGGGGCGTTAATAATCAGCCCCAGCATTTT. The encoded protein is CASSKEVTGGVNNQPQHF. This sequence joins TRBV21-1 and TRBJ1-5; the table's D call TRBD1 went unverified against the DNA. TRBV21-1 is a documented pseudogene. The CDR3 is made up of 18 amino acids.

This sequence joins TRBV14 and TRBJ1-1; D not resolved. V dropped 0 bases and J dropped 5 bases, with 10 bases sitting between them. The V gene's germline CDR1 is SGHDN and CDR2 FVKESK. The CDR3 has 14 residues. CDR3 protein: CASSQDSPATEAFF. The CDR3 DNA is TGTGCCAGCAGCCAAGATTCCCCGGCGACTGAAGCTTTCTTT. Supplemented by reference TRBV14 and TRBJ1-1, the full variable domain reads EAGVTQFPSHSVIEKGQTVTLRCDPISGHDNLYWYRRVMGKEIKFLLHFVKESKQDESGMPNNRFLAERTGGTYSTLKVQPAELEDSGVYFCASSQDSPATEAFFGQGTRLTVV.

At least ten counts were recorded for this clonotype. V and J are TRBV28 and TRBJ1-4, with 9 bases identical to TRBD1. Looked up from germline, CDR1 is MDHEN and CDR2 is SYDVKM. This CDR3 comprises 14 residues. Losses at the gene ends were 6 bases for V and 8 bases for J; bases not matched to a gene: 7. The CDR3 loop reads CASSSGQGFEKLFF. CDR3 nucleotide sequence: TGTGCCAGCAGCTCGGGACAGGGTTTCGAAAAACTGTTTTTT.

J is TRBJ1-5 and V is TRBV20-1, with 7 bases fitting TRBD1. This CDR3 spans 12 amino acids. J gave up 3 bases and V 7 bases, and 3 bases lay outside the gene matches. Germline V gives CDR1 DFQATT, CDR2 SNEGSKA (reference sequence). This CDR3 reads CSVGQPNQPQHF. Here the CDR3 DNA reads TGCAGTGTGGGACAGCCCAATCAGCCCCAGCATTTT.

Note on this clonotype: It may be a read error: a sequence one base away is much more abundant. The rearrangement uses TRBV29-1 and TRBJ2-7; no firm D call. The J call may be faulty, since TRBJ2-5 better matches the DNA end. CDR1 SQVTM and CDR2 ANQGSEA come from the germline V gene. The CDR3 extends over 13 amino acids. The CDR3 DNA reads as TGCAGCGTTGAGTTAGGGCTGGGAGAGACCCAGTACTTC. This sequence encodes CSVELGLGETQYF.

The rearrangement uses TRBV20-1 and TRBJ1-5; tentative D call: TRBD1 (6 bases). The germline CDR1 and CDR2 sequences are DFQATT and SNEGSKA (reference sequence). The CDR3 has 14 residues. V gave up 4 bases and J gave up 0 bases, with 10 bases separating them. CDR3 in amino acids: CSATWGHSNQPQHF. CDR3 nucleotides: TGCAGTGCTACATGGGGGCATAGCAATCAGCCCCAGCATTTT.

The chain couples TRBV7-8 to TRBJ2-6; no reliable D call. Germline CDR1 SGHVS, CDR2 FQNEAQ. The CDR3 has 18 amino acids. Trimming pared 7 bases from V and 0 bases from J, leaving 19 bases between. The CDR3 loop is CASTSSGYLSSGANVLTF. The CDR3 DNA sequence: TGTGCCAGCACCTCGTCCGGATACTTGAGCTCTGGGGCCAACGTCCTGACTTTC.

The V gene is TRBV12-3 or TRBV12-4, the J gene TRBJ2-1, with 10 positions matching TRBD2. Germline trimming cut 5 bases from V and 5 bases from J; bases unmatched to any gene: 12. This CDR3 spans 17 amino acids. The CDR3 loop reads CASSPIAGGSLDNEQFF. DNA for the CDR3: TGTGCCAGCAGTCCGATAGCGGGAGGTTCCCTAGACAATGAGCAGTTCTTC.

This clonotype showed up just once. The chain combines TRBV2 with TRBJ2-1; 14 bases are shared with TRBD2. The V segment lost 9 bases and the J segment 12 bases; nucleotides outside the gene matches: 13. This CDR3 spans 15 amino acids. Per the germline V gene, CDR1 is SNHLY and CDR2 is FYNNEI. CDR3 bases: TGTGCCAGAGTCCCGGGACTAGCGGGAGTTATTTTGCAGTTCTTC. Protein product: CARVPGLAGVILQFF. Full variable domain (outside the CDR3, taken from reference TRBV2 and TRBJ2-1): EPEVTQTPSHQVTQMGQEVILRCVPISNHLYFYWYRQILGQKVEFLVSFYNNEISEKSEIFDDQFSVERPDGSNFTLKIRSTKLEDSAMYFCARVPGLAGVILQFFGPGTRLTVL.

V is TRBV27 and J is TRBJ1-2; D is undetermined. Looked up from germline, CDR1 is MNHEY and CDR2 is SMNVEV (reference sequence). There are 13 residues in the CDR3. Deletions cut 5 bases from V and 6 bases from J, with 13 bases between. The CDR3 sequence: CASSHGEGNGYTF. As DNA, the CDR3 is TGTGCCAGCAGTCACGGGGAGGGAAATGGCTACACCTTC.

In this sample, this clonotype turned up a few times. The CDR3 loop is CASSRIGSGYGYTF. CDR3 sequence (DNA): TGTGCCAGCAGCCGAATAGGGTCGGGCTATGGCTACACCTTC. V is TRBV25-1 and J is TRBJ1-2, with D unresolved. V was clipped by 6 bases and J by 4 bases, with 15 bases between them. The CDR3 runs 14 residues. The V gene's germline CDR1 is MGHDK and CDR2 SYGVNS.

This rearrangement joins TRBV20-1 to TRBJ2-1; D is perhaps TRBD1 (6 bases). The V end was cut by 0 bases, the J end by 6 bases, with 18 bases between. The CDR3 spans 16 residues. The germline CDR1 and CDR2 sequences are DFQATT and SNEGSKA (reference sequence). As DNA, the CDR3 is TGCAGTGCTAGAGATGGGGGCTCTCAGAGACGCAATGAGCAGTTCTTC. It specifies CSARDGGSQRRNEQFF.

This clonotype has just a few counts. The chain has TRBV20-1 and TRBJ1-6, with 8 bases fitting TRBD1. Germline CDR1 reads DFQATT; CDR2 reads SNEGSKA (reference sequence). CDR3 length equals 14 residues. Trimming cost V 7 bases and J 7 bases; bases outside gene matches: 9. The CDR3, as DNA: TGCAGTGGCCGGACAGGGCCTCGCAATTCACCCCTCCACTTT. Translating it yields CSGRTGPRNSPLHF.

V and J are TRBV18 and TRBJ2-3, with TRBD1 matching 11 bases. This CDR3 has 16 residues. Germline CDR1 reads KGHSH; CDR2 reads LQKENI. V lost 4 bases and J lost 4; bases outside the gene matches: 7. CDR3 DNA sequence: TGTGCCAGCTCACTTCAGGACAGGGGGCTCGCAGATACGCAGTATTTT. Protein sequence: CASSLQDRGLADTQYF.

This clonotype has more than one count but fewer than ten. The chain recombines TRBV6-5 with TRBJ1-1; tentatively, D is TRBD1 (5 bases). The CDR3 is made up of 14 amino acids. Trimming removed 8 bases from V and 1 base from J, with 14 bases in between. Germline lookup yields CDR1 MNHEY and CDR2 SVGAGI. CDR3 coding DNA: TGTGCCAGCTGGGGTCGGGGCGCGAACACTGAAGCTTTCTTT. Protein sequence: CASWGRGANTEAFF.

The chain couples TRBV29-1 to TRBJ1-2; 7 bases agree with TRBD1. The CDR3 runs 16 residues. V shed 5 bases and J 2 bases; nucleotides not matched to a gene: 14. The germline V gene encodes CDR1 SQVTM and CDR2 ANQGSEA. The CDR3 nucleotides are TGCAGCGTTACCTTTGGACAGGTCGTTGCAAACTATGGCTACACCTTC. It encodes CSVTFGQVVANYGYTF.

This chain connects TRBV5-1 to TRBJ1-2, with D uncertain. This CDR3 is 13 amino acids long. Germline CDR1 and CDR2: SGHRS and YFSETQ. Between the trimmed V and J ends, which lost 4 bases and 5 bases, there was a span of 12 bases. CDR3 in DNA: TGCGCCAGCAGCCCATATAGGGTTTATGGCTACACCTTC. Encoded protein: CASSPYRVYGYTF.

This clonotype was seen only a few times. The rearrangement links TRBV9 to TRBJ2-3, with 7 bases identical to TRBD1. The V segment lost 2 bases and the J segment 2 bases; nucleotides outside the gene matches: 5. Germline CDR1 and CDR2: SGDLS and YYNGEE. This CDR3 has 15 amino acids. The CDR3 DNA reads TGTGCCAGCAGCGTCAGGACAGGATTCACAGATACGCAGTATTTT. The encoded protein is CASSVRTGFTDTQYF.

This rearrangement joins TRBV2 to TRBJ2-7, with D possibly matching TRBD1 (6 bases). V gave up 5 bases and J gave up 9 bases, with 23 bases separating them. From germline, CDR1 is SNHLY and CDR2 FYNNEI. CDR3 length: 15 amino acids. CDR3: CASSRTTGISEVQYF. CDR3 DNA sequence: TGTGCCAGCAGTCGTACGACAGGTATCTCGGAGGTGCAGTACTTC.

Only a few counts were recorded for this clonotype. This chain links TRBV28 with TRBJ1-1, with D unclear. Trimming took off 6 bases at V and 1 base at J, with 9 bases between the two ends. Germline loops: CDR1 MDHEN, CDR2 SYDVKM. The CDR3 sequence is 13 residues long. The chain's CDR3 is CASSTSANTEAFF. The DNA of the CDR3 is TGTGCCAGCAGCACTTCAGCGAACACTGAAGCTTTCTTT.

This clonotype was counted a few times. At one end, the junction sequence differs from germline, possibly due to a read error. The CDR3 DNA reads TGTGCTAGCAGCTTAAAGGTGGACCTCCCGGGACAGGGGGCGGTGGACAATGAGCAGTTCTTC. It yields the protein CASSLKVDLPGQGAVDNEQFF. This chain connects TRBV7-7 to TRBJ2-1; 12 bases agree with TRBD1. The germline gives CDR1 SSHAT, CDR2 FNYEAQ (reference sequence). The CDR3 is 21 residues long.

The V and J genes are TRBV7-2 and TRBJ2-3, with D perhaps TRBD2 (6 bases). The CDR3 is 17 residues long. V shed 0 bases and J shed 4 bases, with 17 bases lying between them. Germline lookup yields CDR1 SGHTA and CDR2 FQGNSA. The CDR3 sequence is CASSLARTNGRSDTQYF. For the CDR3, the DNA is TGTGCCAGCAGCTTAGCCCGGACTAACGGGAGATCAGATACGCAGTATTTT.

This clonotype was seen a few times. The CDR3 reads CASSLALTRGEQYF. The CDR3 DNA reads as TGTGCCAGCAGCTTAGCGCTAACACGGGGCGAGCAGTACTTC. The chain couples TRBV7-4 to TRBJ2-5; maybe TRBD2 (5 bases). The better agreement between TRBJ2-7 and the DNA end casts doubt on the J call. Germline CDR1 reads SGHVT; CDR2 reads SQSDAQ. There are 14 residues in the CDR3.